The 6 T cell receptor beta chains given below trace back to one sample, sequenced in a study of regulatory and conventional T cells in RAG deficiency. The method was immunoSEQ multiplex PCR; TCRdb's version includes in-frame clones alone and lacks a portion of them. The sample includes approximately 10,000 clones, roughly 95% of them seen just once. Blood CD4+ CD25-high CD127-low regulatory T cells supplied the genomic DNA template. These sequences were also reported in another study, on regulatory T cells. That study reports: Primers: 52 TRBV forward and 13 TRBJ reverse.

Material: CD127- CD25+ CD4+ Tregs sorted from blood. All receptors come from a human donor in good health.

The CDR3 DNA is TGCGCCAGCAGCCCATGGACAGCTAACACAGATACGCAGTATTTT. Translated, it gives CASSPWTANTDTQYF. The V and J genes are TRBV5-1 and TRBJ2-3, with D perhaps matching TRBD1 (6 bases). This CDR3 has 15 amino acids. Germline V gene data show CDR1 as SGHRS and CDR2 as YFSETQ. Trimming removed 4 bases from V and 2 bases from J, with 14 bases in between.

This chain joins TRBV25-1 and TRBJ2-3; TRBD2 is a possible D gene (6 bases). Germline assignment: CDR1 MGHDK and CDR2 SYGVNS. V lost 3 bases to trimming and J lost 0 bases, with 16 bases between them. This CDR3 spans 17 amino acids. The CDR3 DNA reads as TGTGCCAGCAGTGAGGGTACCGGGACTTTTAGCACAGATACGCAGTATTTT. It translates to CASSEGTGTFSTDTQYF.

The CDR3 loop reads CASSLGQGMGYF. CDR3 in DNA: TGCGCCAGCAGCCTCGGACAGGGGATGGGGTATTTT. The chain joins TRBV5-1 to TRBJ2-3, with 9 bases fitting TRBD1. J gave up 14 bases and V 4 bases, and 8 bases lay outside the gene matches. Germline CDR1 SGHRS, CDR2 YFSETQ. CDR3 size: 12 residues.

This clone was recorded once. V is TRBV7-6 and J is TRBJ2-1; the D is unclear. Trimming left V 1 base short and J 3 bases short, with 7 bases between. CDR3 length: 14 residues. CDR1 is SGHVS and CDR2 is FNYEAQ in the germline V gene. The DNA of the CDR3 is TGTGCCAGCAGCTTAGACAGCCACTACAATGAGCAGTTCTTC. It codes for CASSLDSHYNEQFF.

The chain uses TRBV6-1 and TRBJ1-3, with a tentative D call TRBD1 (6 bases). Trimming shortened V by 6 bases and J by 0 bases, and 12 bases separated the two germline ends. The germline gives CDR1 MNHNS, CDR2 SASEGT. The CDR3 contains 15 residues. The CDR3 sequence is CASRKQGRSGNTIYF. CDR3 nucleotide sequence: TGTGCCAGCAGGAAACAGGGCCGCTCTGGAAACACCATATATTTT.

The chain joins TRBV11-2 to TRBJ1-2; TRBD1 is a possible D gene (6 bases). Trimming shortened V by 9 bases and J by 1 base, and 15 bases separated the two germline ends. CDR3 length: 14 residues. CDR1 and CDR2 (germline): SGHAT, FQNNGV. CDR3 sequence: CASVTGPFNYGYTF. Here the CDR3 DNA reads TGTGCCAGTGTAACAGGGCCCTTTAACTATGGCTACACCTTC.